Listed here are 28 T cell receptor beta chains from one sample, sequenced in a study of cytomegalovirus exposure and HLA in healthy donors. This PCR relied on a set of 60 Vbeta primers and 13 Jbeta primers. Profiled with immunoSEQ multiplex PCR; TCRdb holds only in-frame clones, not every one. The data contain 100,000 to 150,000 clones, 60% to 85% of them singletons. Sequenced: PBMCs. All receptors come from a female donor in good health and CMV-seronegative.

The CDR3 nucleotides read TGTGCCTGGGACCATCTGAGGCGGACCTACAATGAGCAGTTCTTC. Protein: CAWDHLRRTYNEQFF. The chain combines TRBV30 with TRBJ2-1, with unresolved D. CDR3 size: 15 residues. In germline, CDR1 is GTSNPN, CDR2 SVGIG (reference sequence). V gave up 5 bases and J gave up 2 bases, with 16 bases separating them.

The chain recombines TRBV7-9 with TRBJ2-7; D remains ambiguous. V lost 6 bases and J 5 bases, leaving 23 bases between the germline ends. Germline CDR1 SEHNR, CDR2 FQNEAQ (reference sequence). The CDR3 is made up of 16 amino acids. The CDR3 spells CASSLGDIRKSHEQYF. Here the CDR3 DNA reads TGTGCCAGCAGTTTGGGCGATATTAGGAAATCCCACGAGCAGTACTTC.

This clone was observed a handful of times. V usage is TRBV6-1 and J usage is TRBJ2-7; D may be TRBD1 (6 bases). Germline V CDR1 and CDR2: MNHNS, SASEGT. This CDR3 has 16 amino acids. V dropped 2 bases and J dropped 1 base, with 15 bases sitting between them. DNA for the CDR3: TGTGCCAGCAGTGAAATATTGGCAGGGGCGTCCTACGAGCAGTACTTC. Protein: CASSEILAGASYEQYF.

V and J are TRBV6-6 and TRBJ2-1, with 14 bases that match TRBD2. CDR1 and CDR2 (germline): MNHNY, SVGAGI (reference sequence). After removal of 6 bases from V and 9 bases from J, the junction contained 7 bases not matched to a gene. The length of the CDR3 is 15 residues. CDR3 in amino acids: CASSSTSGRAGEQFF. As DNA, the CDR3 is TGTGCCAGCAGCTCGACTAGCGGGAGGGCCGGTGAGCAGTTCTTC.

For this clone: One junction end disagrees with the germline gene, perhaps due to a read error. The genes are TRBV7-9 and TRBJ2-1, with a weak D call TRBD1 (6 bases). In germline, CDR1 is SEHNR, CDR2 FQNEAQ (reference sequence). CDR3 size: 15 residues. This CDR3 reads CSSRPDRLSYNEQFF. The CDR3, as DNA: TGTTCCAGCAGACCTGACAGGCTCTCCTACAATGAGCAGTTCTTC.

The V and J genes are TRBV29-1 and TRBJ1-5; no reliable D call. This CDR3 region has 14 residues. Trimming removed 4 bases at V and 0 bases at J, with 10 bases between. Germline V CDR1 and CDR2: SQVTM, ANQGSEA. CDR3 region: CSVVSDNSNQPQHF. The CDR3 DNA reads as TGCAGCGTTGTGTCCGACAATAGCAATCAGCCCCAGCATTTT.

CDR3 sequence reads: CASSASHREARETQYF. The CDR3 coding sequence is TGTGCCAGCAGCGCCTCCCACCGGGAAGCTCGAGAGACCCAGTACTTC. The chain couples TRBV9 to TRBJ2-5, with D possibly TRBD2 on 5 matching bases. Deletions cut 3 bases from V and 4 bases from J, with 19 bases between. Germline lookup yields CDR1 SGDLS and CDR2 YYNGEE. The CDR3 totals 16 residues.

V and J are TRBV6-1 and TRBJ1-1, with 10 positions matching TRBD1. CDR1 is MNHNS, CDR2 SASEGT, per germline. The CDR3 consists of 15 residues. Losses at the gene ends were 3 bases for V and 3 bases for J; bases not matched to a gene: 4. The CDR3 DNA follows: TGTGCCAGCAGTGACTGGACAGGGGGGGACACTGAAGCTTTCTTT. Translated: CASSDWTGGDTEAFF.

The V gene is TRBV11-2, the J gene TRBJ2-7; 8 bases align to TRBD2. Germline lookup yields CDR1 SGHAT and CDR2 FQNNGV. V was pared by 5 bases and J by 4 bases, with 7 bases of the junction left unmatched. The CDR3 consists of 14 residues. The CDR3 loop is CASSLERGRYEQYF. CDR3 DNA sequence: TGTGCCAGCAGCCTCGAGCGGGGGAGGTACGAGCAGTACTTC.

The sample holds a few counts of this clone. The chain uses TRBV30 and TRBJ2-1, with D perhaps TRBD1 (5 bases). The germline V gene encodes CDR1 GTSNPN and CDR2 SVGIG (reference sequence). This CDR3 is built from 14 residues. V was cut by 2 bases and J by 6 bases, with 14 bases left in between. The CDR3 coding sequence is TGTGCCTGGAGTCGTGGGGCGTGGGGCAATGAGCAGTTCTTC. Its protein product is CAWSRGAWGNEQFF.

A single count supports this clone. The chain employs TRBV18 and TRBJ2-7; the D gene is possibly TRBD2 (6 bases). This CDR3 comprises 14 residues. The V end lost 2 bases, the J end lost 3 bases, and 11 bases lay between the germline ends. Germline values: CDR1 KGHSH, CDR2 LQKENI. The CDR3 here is CASSPLGLVYEQYF. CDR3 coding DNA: TGTGCCAGCTCACCATTGGGACTGGTCTACGAGCAGTACTTC.

The CDR3 DNA reads TGCGCCAGCAGCCTCGGGACTAGCGGCAACACCGGGGAGCTGTTTTTT. Residues: CASSLGTSGNTGELFF. The genes are TRBV5-1 and TRBJ2-2, with TRBD2 identical over 11 bases. Per germline, CDR1 SGHRS and CDR2 YFSETQ. The CDR3 runs 16 residues. V lost 4 bases, J lost 2 bases, and 4 bases stayed unmatched.

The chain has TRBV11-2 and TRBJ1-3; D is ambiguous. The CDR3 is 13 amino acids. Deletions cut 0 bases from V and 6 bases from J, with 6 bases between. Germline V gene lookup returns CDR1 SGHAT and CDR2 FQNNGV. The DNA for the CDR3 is TGTGCCAGCAGCTTAGACGGGGTAAACACCATATATTTT. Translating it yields CASSLDGVNTIYF.

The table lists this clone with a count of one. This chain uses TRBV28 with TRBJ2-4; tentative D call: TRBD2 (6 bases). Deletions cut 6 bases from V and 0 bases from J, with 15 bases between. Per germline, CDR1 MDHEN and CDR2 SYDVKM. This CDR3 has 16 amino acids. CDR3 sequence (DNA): TGTGCCAGCAGGAACGGGGGTAACCGAGCCAAAAACATTCAGTACTTC. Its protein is CASRNGGNRAKNIQYF.

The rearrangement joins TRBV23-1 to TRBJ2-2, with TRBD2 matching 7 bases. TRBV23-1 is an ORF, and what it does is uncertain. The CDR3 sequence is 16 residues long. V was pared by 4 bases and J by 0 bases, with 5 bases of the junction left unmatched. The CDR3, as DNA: TGCGCCAGCAGTCCCTGGGGACTATCGAACACCGGGGAGCTGTTTTTT. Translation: CASSPWGLSNTGELFF.

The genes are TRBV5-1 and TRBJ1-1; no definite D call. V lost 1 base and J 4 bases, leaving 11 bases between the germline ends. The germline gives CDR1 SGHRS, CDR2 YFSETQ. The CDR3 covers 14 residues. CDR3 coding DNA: TGCGCCAGCAGCTTGTCCGCGGGCGGCACTGAAGCTTTCTTT. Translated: CASSLSAGGTEAFF.

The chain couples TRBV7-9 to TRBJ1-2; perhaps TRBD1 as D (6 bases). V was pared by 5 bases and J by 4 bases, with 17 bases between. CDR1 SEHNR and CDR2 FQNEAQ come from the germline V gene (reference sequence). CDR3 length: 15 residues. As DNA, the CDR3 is TGTGCCAGCAGCATCCCCAGCCCAGGGGTCTATGGCTACACCTTC. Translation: CASSIPSPGVYGYTF.

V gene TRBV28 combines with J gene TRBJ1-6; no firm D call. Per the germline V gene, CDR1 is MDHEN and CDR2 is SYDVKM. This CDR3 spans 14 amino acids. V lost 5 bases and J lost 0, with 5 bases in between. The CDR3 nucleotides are TGTGCCAGCAGTCCGAGCTCCTATAATTCACCCCTCCACTTT. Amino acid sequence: CASSPSSYNSPLHF.

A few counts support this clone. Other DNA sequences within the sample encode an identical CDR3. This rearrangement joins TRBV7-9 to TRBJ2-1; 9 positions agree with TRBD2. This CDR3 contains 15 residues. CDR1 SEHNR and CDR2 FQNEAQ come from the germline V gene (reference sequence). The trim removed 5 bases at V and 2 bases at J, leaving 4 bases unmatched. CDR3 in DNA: TGTGCCAGCAGCCCAGCGGGAGGCCCCTACAATGAGCAGTTCTTC. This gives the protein CASSPAGGPYNEQFF.

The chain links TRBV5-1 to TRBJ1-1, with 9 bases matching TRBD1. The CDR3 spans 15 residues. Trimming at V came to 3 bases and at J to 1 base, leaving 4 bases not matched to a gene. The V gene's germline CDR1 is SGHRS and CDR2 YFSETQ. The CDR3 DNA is TGCGCCAGCAGCTCCGGGACAGGGTCGAACACTGAAGCTTTCTTT. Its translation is CASSSGTGSNTEAFF.

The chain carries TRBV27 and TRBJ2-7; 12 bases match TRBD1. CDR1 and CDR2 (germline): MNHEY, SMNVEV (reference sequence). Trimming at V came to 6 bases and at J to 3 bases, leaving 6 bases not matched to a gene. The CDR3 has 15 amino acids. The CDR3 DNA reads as TGTGCCAGCAGCGGAGGGACAGGGGGCCTCTACGAGCAGTACTTC. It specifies CASSGGTGGLYEQYF.

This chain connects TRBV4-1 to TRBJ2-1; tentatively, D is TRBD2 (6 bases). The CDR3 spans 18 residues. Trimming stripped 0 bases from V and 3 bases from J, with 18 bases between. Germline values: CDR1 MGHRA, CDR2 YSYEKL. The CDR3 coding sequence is TGCGCCAGCAGCCAAGATCGTCGGGGGAGCGGTTTCTACAATGAGCAGTTCTTC. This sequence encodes CASSQDRRGSGFYNEQFF.

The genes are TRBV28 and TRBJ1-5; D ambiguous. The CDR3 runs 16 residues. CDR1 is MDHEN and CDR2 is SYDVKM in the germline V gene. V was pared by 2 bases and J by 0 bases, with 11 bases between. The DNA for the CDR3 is TGTGCCAGCAGTTTAAGAGGAATTGATAGCAATCAGCCCCAGCATTTT. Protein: CASSLRGIDSNQPQHF. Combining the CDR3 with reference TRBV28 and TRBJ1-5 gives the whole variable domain DVKVTQSSRYLVKRTGEKVFLECVQDMDHENMFWYRQDPGLGLRLIYFSYDVKMKEKGDIPEGYSVSREKKERFSLILESASTNQTSMYLCASSLRGIDSNQPQHFGDGTRLSIL.

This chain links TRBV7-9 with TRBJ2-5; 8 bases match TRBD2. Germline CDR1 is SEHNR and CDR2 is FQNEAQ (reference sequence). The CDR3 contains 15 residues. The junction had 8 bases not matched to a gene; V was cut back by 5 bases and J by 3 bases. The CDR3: CASSTSGGLKETQYF. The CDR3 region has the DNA TGTGCCAGCAGCACGAGCGGGGGCCTCAAAGAGACCCAGTACTTC.

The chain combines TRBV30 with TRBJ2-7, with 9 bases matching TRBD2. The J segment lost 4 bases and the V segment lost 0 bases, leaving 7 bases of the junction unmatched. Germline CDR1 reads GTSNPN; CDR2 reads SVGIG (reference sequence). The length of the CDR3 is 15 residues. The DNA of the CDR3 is TGTGCCTGGAGTGTAGGGCGGGAGGGCAGATACGAGCAGTACTTC. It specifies CAWSVGREGRYEQYF.

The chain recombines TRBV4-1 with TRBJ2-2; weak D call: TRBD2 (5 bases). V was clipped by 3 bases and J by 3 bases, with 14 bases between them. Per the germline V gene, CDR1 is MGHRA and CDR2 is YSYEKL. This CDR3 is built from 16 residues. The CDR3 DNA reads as TGCGCCAGCAGCCAGGTATTCGGGGTCGACACCGGGGAGCTGTTTTTT. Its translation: CASSQVFGVDTGELFF.

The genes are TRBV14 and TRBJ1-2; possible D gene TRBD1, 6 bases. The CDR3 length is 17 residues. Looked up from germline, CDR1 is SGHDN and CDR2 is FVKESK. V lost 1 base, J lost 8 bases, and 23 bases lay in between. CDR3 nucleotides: TGTGCCAGCAGCCAAGCCGAAGGGAGTTGGGACATTAGCGGCTACACCTTC. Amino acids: CASSQAEGSWDISGYTF.

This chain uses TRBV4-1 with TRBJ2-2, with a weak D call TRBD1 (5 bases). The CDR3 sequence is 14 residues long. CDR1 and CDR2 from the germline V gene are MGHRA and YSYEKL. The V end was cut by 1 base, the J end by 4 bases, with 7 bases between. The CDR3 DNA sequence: TGCGCCAGCAGCCAAGGCGACAGCACCGGGGAGCTGTTTTTT. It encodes CASSQGDSTGELFF.